The sequence of this T cell receptor beta chain was determined in a study of neurological immune-mediated disorders. Blood bank volunteers in Maryland, USA, served as healthy controls. This clonotype was recorded many times. Its specificity is unknown. The germline V and J ends were trimmed by 3 bases and 4 bases, with 6 bases remaining between them. Germline CDR1 reads DFQATT; CDR2 reads SNEGSKA (reference sequence). The length of the CDR3 is 11 residues. The cDNA was synthesized by means of template-switch 5'RACE, which was carried out with 10-nucleotide random UMIs. Every sequencing run generated over 170 million TCR-beta sequences from 15-18 subjects. TCRdb analysed the 5' RACE reads with MiXCR anew, one entry per CDR3 protein. The table includes fewer than 35,000 distinct CDR3 sequences, 4.6% detected once. Findings and caveats of the study: CDR3 amino acid sequences of expanded clones were not shared across subjects, a result suggesting private repertoires in all groups.

The receptor comes from a man aged 18-30 years in good health. The rearrangement uses TRBV20-1 and TRBJ1-1; D gene unclear. Sample: PBMCs. The CDR3 loop is CSASPVTEAFF. The CDR3, as DNA: TGCAGTGCTAGCCCCGTCACTGAAGCTTTCTTT.